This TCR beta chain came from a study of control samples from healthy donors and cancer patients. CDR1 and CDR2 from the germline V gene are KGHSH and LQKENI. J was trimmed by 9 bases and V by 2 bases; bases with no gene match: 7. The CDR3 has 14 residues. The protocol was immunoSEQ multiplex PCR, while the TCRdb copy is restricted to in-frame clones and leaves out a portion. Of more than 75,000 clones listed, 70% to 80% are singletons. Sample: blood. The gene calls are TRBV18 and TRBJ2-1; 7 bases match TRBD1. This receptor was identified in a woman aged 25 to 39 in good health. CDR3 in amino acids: CASSPMLPGGEQFF. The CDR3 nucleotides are TGTGCCAGCTCACCAATGCTACCAGGGGGTGAGCAGTTCTTC.